The T cell receptor beta chain under discussion was sequenced for a study of blood T cell repertoires in COVID-19. Study-level information: Whether acute or convalescent, the COVID-19 samples came from the United States, Italy and Spain. T cells, B-cell-depleted T cells, or PBMCs supplied cDNA or gDNA.

V shed 1 base and J 3 bases; nucleotides not matched to a gene: 3. This CDR3 region has 14 residues. Germline-derived CDR1 and CDR2 are GTSNPN and SVGIG (reference sequence). Methods used by the authors: Nucleated cell number was recorded as an estimate derived from reference gene primer amplification. Assay used: immunoSEQ multiplex PCR; TCRdb lists only in-frame clones, some missing. For V, J and clone size, that table is used; D and trimming come from the DNA. The table shows about 80,000 clones, with around 89% occurring only once. This clone was observed once. The chain recombines TRBV30 with TRBJ2-3, with 8 bases that match TRBD2. The sequence was obtained from a woman older than 75 with acute or convalescent COVID-19. What was sequenced was peripheral blood. CDR3 in amino acids: CAWSGGGRTDTQYF. For the CDR3, the DNA is TGTGCCTGGAGTGGAGGCGGGAGGACAGATACGCAGTATTTT.